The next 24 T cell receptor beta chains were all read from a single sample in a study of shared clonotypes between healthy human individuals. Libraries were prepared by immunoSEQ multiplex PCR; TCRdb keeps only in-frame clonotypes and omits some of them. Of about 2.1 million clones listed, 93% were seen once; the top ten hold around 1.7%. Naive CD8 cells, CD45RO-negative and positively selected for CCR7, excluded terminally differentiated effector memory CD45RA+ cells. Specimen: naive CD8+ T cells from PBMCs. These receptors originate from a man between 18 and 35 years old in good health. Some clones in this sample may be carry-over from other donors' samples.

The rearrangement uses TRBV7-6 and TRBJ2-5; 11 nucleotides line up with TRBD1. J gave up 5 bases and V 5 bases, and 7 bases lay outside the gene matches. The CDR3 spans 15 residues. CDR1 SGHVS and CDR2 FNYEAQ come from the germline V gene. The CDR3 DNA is TGTGCCAGCAGCCCACGGGACAGGGGGTCTGAGACCCAGTACTTC. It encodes CASSPRDRGSETQYF.

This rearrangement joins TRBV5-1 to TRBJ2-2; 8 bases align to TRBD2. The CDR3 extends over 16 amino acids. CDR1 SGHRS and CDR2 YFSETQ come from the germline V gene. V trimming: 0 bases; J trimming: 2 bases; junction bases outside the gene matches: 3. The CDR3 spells CASSLGLAKNTGELFF. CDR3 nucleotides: TGCGCCAGCAGCTTGGGACTAGCGAAAAACACCGGGGAGCTGTTTTTT.

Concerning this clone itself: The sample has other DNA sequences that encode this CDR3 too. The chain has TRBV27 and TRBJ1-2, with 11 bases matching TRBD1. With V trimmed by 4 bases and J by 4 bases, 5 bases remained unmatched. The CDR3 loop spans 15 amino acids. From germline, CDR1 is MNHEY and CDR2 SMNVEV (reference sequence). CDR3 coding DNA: TGTGCCAGCAGTTCGCGGACAGGGGGCGGCTATGGCTACACCTTC. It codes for CASSSRTGGGYGYTF.

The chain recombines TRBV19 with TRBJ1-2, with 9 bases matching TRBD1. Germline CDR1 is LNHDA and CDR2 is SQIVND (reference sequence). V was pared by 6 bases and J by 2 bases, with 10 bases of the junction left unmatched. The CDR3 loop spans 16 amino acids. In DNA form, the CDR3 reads TGTGCCAGTAGCCAAAAGCGGGACAGGGCGAACTATGGCTACACCTTC. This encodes CASSQKRDRANYGYTF. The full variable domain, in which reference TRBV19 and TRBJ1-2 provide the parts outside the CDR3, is DGGITQSPKYLFRKEGQNVTLSCEQNLNHDAMYWYRQDPGQGLRLIYYSQIVNDFQKGDIAEGYSVSREKKESFPLTVTSAQKNPTAFYLCASSQKRDRANYGYTFGSGTRLTVV.

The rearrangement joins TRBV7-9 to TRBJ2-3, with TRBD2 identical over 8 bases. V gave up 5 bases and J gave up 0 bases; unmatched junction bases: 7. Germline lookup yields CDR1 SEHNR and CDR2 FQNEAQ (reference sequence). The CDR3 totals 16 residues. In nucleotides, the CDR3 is TGTGCCAGCAGCCCCGGGGTAGCGGGAAGCACAGATACGCAGTATTTT. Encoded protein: CASSPGVAGSTDTQYF. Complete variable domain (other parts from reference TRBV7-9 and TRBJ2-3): DTGVSQNPRHKITKRGQNVTFRCDPISEHNRLYWYRQTLGQGPEFLTYFQNEAQLEKSRLLSDRFSAERPKGSFSTLEIQRTEQGDSAMYLCASSPGVAGSTDTQYFGPGTRLTVL.

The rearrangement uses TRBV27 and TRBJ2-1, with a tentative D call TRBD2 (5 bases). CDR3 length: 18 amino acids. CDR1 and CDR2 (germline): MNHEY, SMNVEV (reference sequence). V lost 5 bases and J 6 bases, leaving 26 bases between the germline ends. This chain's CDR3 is CASSHLPSGNGWSNEQFF. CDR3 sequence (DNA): TGTGCCAGCAGTCACTTACCGAGCGGAAACGGGTGGAGCAATGAGCAGTTCTTC.

For the CDR3, the DNA is TGTGCCAGCAGCTCTTATGGCTCCTATGGCTACACCTTC. This encodes CASSSYGSYGYTF. The chain carries TRBV5-6 and TRBJ1-2; D is undetermined. The CDR3 covers 13 residues. Trimming removed 3 bases from V and 4 bases from J, with 10 bases in between. Germline V gives CDR1 SGHDT, CDR2 YYEEEE.

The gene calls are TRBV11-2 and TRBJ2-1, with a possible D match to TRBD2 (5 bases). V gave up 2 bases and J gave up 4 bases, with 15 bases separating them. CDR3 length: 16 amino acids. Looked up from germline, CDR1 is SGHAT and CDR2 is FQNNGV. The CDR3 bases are TGTGCCAGCAGCTTACGCCGGGATAGTCAGTACAATGAGCAGTTCTTC. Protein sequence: CASSLRRDSQYNEQFF.

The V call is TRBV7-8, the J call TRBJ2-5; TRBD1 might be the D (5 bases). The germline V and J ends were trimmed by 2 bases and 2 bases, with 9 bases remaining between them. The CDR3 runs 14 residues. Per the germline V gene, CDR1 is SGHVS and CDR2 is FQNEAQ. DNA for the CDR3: TGTGCCAGCAGCTTACCGACAGAACAAGAGACCCAGTACTTC. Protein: CASSLPTEQETQYF.

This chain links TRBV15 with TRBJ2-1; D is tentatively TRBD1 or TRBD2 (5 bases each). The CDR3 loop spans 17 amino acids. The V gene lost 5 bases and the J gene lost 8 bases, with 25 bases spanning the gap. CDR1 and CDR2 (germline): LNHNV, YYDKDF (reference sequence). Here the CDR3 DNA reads TGTGCCACCAGCGAGGACAACCGGGACGCCACCCTGGATGAGCAGTTCTTC. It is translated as CATSEDNRDATLDEQFF.

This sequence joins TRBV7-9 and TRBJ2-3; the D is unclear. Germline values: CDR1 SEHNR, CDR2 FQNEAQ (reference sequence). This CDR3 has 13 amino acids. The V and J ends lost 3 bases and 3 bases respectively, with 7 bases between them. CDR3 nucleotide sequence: TGTGCCAGCAGCTTCGGCGTGACAGATACGCAGTATTTT. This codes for CASSFGVTDTQYF.

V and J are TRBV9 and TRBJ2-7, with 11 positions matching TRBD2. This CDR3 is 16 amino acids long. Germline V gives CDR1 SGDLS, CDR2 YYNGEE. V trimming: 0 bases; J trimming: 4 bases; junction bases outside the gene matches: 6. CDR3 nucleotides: TGTGCCAGCAGCGTAGGGAGACTAGCGGGATTGTACGAGCAGTACTTC. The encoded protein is CASSVGRLAGLYEQYF. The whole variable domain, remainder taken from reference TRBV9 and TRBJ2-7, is DSGVTQTPKHLITATGQRVTLRCSPRSGDLSVYWYQQSLDQGLQFLIQYYNGEERAKGNILERFSAQQFPDLHSELNLSSLELGDSALYFCASSVGRLAGLYEQYFGPGTRLTVT.

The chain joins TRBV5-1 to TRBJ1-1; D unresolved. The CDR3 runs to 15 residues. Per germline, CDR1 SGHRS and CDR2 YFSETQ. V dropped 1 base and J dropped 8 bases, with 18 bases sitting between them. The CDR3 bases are TGCGCCAGCAGCTTGAAACCCTCAAGCCTCGTAGAAGCTTTCTTT. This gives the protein CASSLKPSSLVEAFF.

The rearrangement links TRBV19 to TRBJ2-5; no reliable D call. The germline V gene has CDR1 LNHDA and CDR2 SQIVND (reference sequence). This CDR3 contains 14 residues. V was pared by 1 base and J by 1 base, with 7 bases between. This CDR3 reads CASSIVHPQETQYF. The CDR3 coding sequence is TGTGCCAGTAGTATAGTACACCCCCAAGAGACCCAGTACTTC.

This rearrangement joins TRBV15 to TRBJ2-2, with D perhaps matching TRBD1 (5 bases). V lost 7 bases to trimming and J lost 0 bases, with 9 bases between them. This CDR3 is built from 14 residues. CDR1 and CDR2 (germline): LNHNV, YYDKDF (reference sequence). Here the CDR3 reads CATNKGANTGELFF. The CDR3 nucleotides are TGTGCCACCAATAAAGGGGCGAACACCGGGGAGCTGTTTTTT.

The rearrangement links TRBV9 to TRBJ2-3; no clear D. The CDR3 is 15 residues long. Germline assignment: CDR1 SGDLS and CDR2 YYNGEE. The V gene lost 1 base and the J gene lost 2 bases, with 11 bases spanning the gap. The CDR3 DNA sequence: TGTGCCAGCAGCGTACAGGCCCTATACACAGATACGCAGTATTTT. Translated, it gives CASSVQALYTDTQYF.

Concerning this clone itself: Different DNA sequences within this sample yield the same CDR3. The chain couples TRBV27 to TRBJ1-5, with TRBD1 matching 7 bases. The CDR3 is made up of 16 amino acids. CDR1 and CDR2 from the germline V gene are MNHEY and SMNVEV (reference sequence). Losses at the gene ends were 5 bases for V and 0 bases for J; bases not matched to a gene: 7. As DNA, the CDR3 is TGTGCCAGCAGTCCCGGGACAGCTTATAGCAATCAGCCCCAGCATTTT. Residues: CASSPGTAYSNQPQHF.

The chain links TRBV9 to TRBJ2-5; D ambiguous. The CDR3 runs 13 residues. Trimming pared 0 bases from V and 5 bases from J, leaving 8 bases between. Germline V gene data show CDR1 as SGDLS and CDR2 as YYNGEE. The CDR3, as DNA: TGTGCCAGCAGCGTAGGGTGGGCGGAGACCCAGTACTTC. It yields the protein CASSVGWAETQYF. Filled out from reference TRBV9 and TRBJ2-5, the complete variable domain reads DSGVTQTPKHLITATGQRVTLRCSPRSGDLSVYWYQQSLDQGLQFLIQYYNGEERAKGNILERFSAQQFPDLHSELNLSSLELGDSALYFCASSVGWAETQYFGPGTRLLVL.

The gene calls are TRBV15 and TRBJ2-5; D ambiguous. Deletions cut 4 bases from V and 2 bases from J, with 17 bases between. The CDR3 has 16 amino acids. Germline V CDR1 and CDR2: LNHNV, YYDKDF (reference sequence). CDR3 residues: CATSTARVYLQETQYF. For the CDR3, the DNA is TGTGCCACCAGCACCGCTCGGGTATACCTTCAAGAGACCCAGTACTTC.

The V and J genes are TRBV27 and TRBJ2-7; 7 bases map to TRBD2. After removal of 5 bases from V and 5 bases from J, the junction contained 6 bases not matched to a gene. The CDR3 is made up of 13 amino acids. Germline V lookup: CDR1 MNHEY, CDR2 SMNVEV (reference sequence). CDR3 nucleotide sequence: TGTGCCAGCAGTCCATGGACTAGTGACGAGCAGTACTTC. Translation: CASSPWTSDEQYF.

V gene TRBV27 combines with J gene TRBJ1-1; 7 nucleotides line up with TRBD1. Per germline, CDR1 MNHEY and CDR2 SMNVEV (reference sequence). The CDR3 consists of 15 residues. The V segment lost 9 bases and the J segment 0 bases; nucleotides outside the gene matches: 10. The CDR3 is CASSYRGDVNTEAFF. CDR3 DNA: TGTGCCAGTTCATACAGGGGTGATGTGAACACTGAAGCTTTCTTT.

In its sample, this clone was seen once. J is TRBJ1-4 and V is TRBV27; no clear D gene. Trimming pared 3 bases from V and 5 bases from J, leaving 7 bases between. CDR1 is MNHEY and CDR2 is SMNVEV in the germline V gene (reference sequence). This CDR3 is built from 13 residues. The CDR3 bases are TGTGCCAGCAGTTTTGGGGTGAATGAAAAACTGTTTTTT. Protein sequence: CASSFGVNEKLFF.

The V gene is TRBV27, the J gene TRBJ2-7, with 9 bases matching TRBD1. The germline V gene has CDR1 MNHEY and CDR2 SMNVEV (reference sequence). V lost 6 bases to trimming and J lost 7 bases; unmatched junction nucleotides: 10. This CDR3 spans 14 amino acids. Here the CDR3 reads CASRAGTGTREQYF. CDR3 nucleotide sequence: TGTGCCAGCAGAGCCGGGACAGGGACGAGGGAGCAGTACTTC.

Here the CDR3 reads CASMARTLSYEQYF. CDR3 coding DNA: TGTGCCAGCATGGCCCGGACACTATCCTACGAGCAGTACTTC. This chain joins TRBV28 and TRBJ2-7, with TRBD1 as a possible D gene (5 bases). The CDR3 has 14 residues. Germline values: CDR1 MDHEN, CDR2 SYDVKM. Trimming removed 7 bases at V and 1 base at J, with 14 bases between.